This T cell receptor beta chain originates from a study of sequential checkpoint blockade in melanoma. The CDR3 length is 14 residues. The germline CDR1 and CDR2 sequences are SGDLS and YYNGEE. The ends were cut back, 7 bases at V and 0 bases at J, with 11 bases in the middle. Indicated treatment: randomized to nivolumab then ipilimumab (arm A) or the reverse (arm B). Here immunoSEQ multiplex PCR was the method, and the copy in TCRdb shows in-frame clones only, minus some. The sample comprises roughly 5,000 clones, roughly 50% of which are singletons, and around 44% rests with the top ten. The genes are TRBV9 and TRBJ1-3, with D possibly being TRBD1 (5 bases). The clonotype originates from a human donor with melanoma. The input for sequencing was CD8+ T cells sorted from blood (inferred from file names), taken from a patient given nivolumab and ipilimumab in sequence. CDR3 bases: TGTGCCAGCGCTCCCGGGGGCTCTGGAAACACCATATATTTT. Translated, it gives CASAPGGSGNTIYF.